The sequence of this T cell receptor (beta chain) was determined in a study of blood T cell repertoires in COVID-19. Assay used: immunoSEQ multiplex PCR; TCRdb lists only in-frame clones, some missing. The table has about 100,000 clones, less than 90% seen once; the top ten hold under 2%. This TCR derives from a man older than 75 with acute or convalescent COVID-19. The sequenced material came from peripheral blood.

As DNA, the CDR3 is TGTGCCAGTAGTATAAGGACTAGCGGGAGCAATGAGCAGTTCTTC. It yields the protein CASSIRTSGSNEQFF. The chain couples TRBV19 to TRBJ2-1; 13 bases fit TRBD2. Germline values: CDR1 LNHDA, CDR2 SQIVND (reference sequence). V was clipped by 2 bases and J by 6 bases; unmatched bases: 1. This CDR3 is built from 15 residues. Together with reference TRBV19 and TRBJ2-1, the CDR3 gives the full variable domain: DGGITQSPKYLFRKEGQNVTLSCEQNLNHDAMYWYRQDPGQGLRLIYYSQIVNDFQKGDIAEGYSVSREKKESFPLTVTSAQKNPTAFYLCASSIRTSGSNEQFFGPGTRLTVL.